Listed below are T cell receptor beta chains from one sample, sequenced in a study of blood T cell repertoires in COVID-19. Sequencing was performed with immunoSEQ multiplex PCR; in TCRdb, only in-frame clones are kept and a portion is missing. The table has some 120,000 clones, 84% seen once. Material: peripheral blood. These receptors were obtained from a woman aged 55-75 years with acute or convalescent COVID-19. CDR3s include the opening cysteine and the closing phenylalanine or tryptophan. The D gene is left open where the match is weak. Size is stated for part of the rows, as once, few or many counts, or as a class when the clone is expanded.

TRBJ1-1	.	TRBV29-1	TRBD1	CSVHRDRSAEAFF	TGCAGCGTTCACCGGGACAGGTCGGCTGAAGCTTTCTTT
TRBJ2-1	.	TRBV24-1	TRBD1	CATSGAGTAENEQFF	TGTGCCACCAGTGGAGCCGGGACAGCCGAGAATGAGCAGTTCTTC
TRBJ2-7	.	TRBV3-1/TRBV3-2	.	CASSQEGADSYEQYF	TGTGCCAGCAGCCAAGAGGGGGCAGACTCCTACGAGCAGTACTTC
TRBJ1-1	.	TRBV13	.	CASSLTGGEAFF	TGTGCCAGCAGCTTAACCGGAGGTGAAGCTTTCTTT
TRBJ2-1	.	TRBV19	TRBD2	CASSRGTSHNEQFF	TGTGCCAGTAGCCGTGGGACTAGCCACAATGAGCAGTTCTTC
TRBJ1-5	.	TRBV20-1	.	CSASKGRGVVLGQPQHF	TGCAGTGCTAGTAAGGGCAGGGGTGTAGTCCTGGGTCAGCCCCAGCATTTT
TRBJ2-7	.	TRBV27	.	CASTQRGRQGNYEQYF	TGTGCCAGCACCCAACGGGGGCGACAGGGTAACTACGAGCAGTACTTC
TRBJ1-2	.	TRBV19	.	CATQSRGSSYGYTF	TGTGCCACCCAATCCCGGGGATCCAGCTATGGCTACACCTTC
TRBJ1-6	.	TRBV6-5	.	CASSSFSNSPLHF	TGTGCCAGCAGTTCCTTCAGTAATTCACCCCTCCACTTT
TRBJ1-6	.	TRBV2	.	CASNKGRLGGPLHF	TGTGCCAGCAACAAGGGCAGGCTTGGAGGGCCCCTCCACTTT
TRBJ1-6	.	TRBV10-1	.	CASSESLWNSPLHF	TGCGCCAGCAGTGAGTCGCTATGGAATTCACCCCTCCACTTT
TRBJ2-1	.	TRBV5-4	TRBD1	CASSLETGPDNEQFF	TGTGCCAGCAGCCTAGAGACAGGGCCCGACAATGAGCAGTTCTTC
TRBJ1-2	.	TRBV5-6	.	CASSLVGELYGYTF	TGTGCCAGCAGCTTGGTTGGGGAGCTCTATGGCTACACCTTC
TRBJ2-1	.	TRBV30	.	CAWSAQGGAEQFF	TGTGCCTGGAGTGCCCAGGGGGGTGCCGAGCAGTTCTTC
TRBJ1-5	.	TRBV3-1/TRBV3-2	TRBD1	CASSPGQGNQPQHF	TGTGCCAGCAGCCCGGGACAGGGCAATCAGCCCCAGCATTTT
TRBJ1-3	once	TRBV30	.	CAWIPRAGWAGNTIYF	TGTGCCTGGATTCCACGTGCGGGGTGGGCTGGAAACACCATATATTTT
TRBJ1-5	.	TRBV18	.	CASSPPGGAGQPQHF	TGTGCCAGCTCACCCCCAGGTGGCGCGGGACAGCCCCAGCATTTT
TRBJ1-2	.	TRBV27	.	CASSFSSGRGGGYTF	TGTGCCAGCAGTTTTTCCTCCGGGAGGGGGGGCGGCTACACCTTC
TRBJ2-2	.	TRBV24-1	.	CATSDLGGGELFF	TGTGCCACCAGTGATTTAGGAGGCGGGGAGCTGTTTTTT
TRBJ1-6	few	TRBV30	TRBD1	CAWRRKQGNNSPLHF	TGTGCCTGGAGGAGGAAACAGGGGAATAATTCACCCCTCCACTTT
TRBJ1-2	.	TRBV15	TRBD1	CATSYGGGQANYGYTF	TGTGCCACCAGCTATGGCGGTGGACAGGCTAACTATGGCTACACCTTC
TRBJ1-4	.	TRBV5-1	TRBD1	CASSLAGSGGDEKLFF	TGCGCCAGCAGCTTGGCCGGCTCAGGGGGAGATGAAAAACTGTTTTTT
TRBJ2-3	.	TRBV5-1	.	CASSLGLASDTQYF	TGCGCCAGCAGCTTGGGGTTAGCGTCAGATACGCAGTATTTT
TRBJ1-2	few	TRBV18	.	CASSPDSYGYTF	TGTGCCAGTTCCCCTGATAGCTATGGCTACACCTTC
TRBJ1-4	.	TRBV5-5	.	CASSLDGGGVEKLFF	TGTGCCAGCAGCTTGGACGGTGGAGGGGTTGAGAAACTGTTTTTT
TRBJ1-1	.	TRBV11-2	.	CASSLDGVATEAFF	TGTGCCAGCAGCTTAGATGGAGTGGCCACTGAAGCTTTCTTT
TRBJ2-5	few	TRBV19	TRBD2	CATGGGAGETQYF	TGTGCCACTGGCGGGGGGGCGGGAGAGACCCAGTACTTC
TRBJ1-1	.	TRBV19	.	CASSIAWSPEAFF	TGTGCCAGTAGTATTGCGTGGAGTCCAGAAGCTTTCTTT
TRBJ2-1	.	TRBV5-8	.	CASSHERDNEQFF	TGTGCCAGCAGCCATGAGCGGGACAATGAGCAGTTCTTC
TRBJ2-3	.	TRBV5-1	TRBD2	CASSVAGTTLTDTQYF	TGCGCCAGCAGCGTGGCCGGGACTACCCTCACAGATACGCAGTATTTT
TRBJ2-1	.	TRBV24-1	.	CATSGVNKGDSYNEQFF	TGTGCCACCAGTGGCGTAAATAAGGGGGATTCCTACAATGAGCAGTTCTTC
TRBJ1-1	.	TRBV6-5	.	CASSYSGRSWFF	TGTGCCAGCAGTTACTCGGGCAGATCGTGGTTCTTT
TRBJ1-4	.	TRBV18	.	CASSSNLNEKLFF	TGTGCCAGCTCATCCAACTTGAATGAAAAACTGTTTTTT
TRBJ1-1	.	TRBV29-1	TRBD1	CSAQPNRGNTEAFF	TGCAGCGCCCAACCCAACAGGGGGAACACTGAAGCTTTCTTT
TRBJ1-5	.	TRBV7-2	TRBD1	CASSWTGKLNQPQHF	TGTGCCAGCAGCTGGACAGGGAAACTAAATCAGCCCCAGCATTTT
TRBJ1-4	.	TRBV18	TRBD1	CASSPLGQGEKLFF	TGTGCCAGCTCACCTCTGGGACAGGGTGAAAAACTGTTTTTT
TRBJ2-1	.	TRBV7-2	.	CASSGSSYNEQFF	TGTGCCAGCAGCGGTAGCTCCTACAATGAGCAGTTCTTC
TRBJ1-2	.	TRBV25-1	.	CASSPHRAGYGYTF	TGTGCCAGCAGTCCCCACAGGGCTGGCTATGGCTACACCTTC
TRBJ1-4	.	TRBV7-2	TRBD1	CASSPGQSFNEKLFF	TGTGCCAGCAGCCCGGGACAGTCCTTTAATGAAAAACTGTTTTTT
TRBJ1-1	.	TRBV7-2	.	CASSLGIPGTEAFF	TGTGCCAGCAGCTTAGGGATCCCGGGCACTGAAGCTTTCTTT
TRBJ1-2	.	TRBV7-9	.	CASSLSGVNYGYTF	TGTGCCAGCAGCTTAAGCGGGGTGAACTATGGCTACACCTTC
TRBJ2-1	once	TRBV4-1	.	CASSHQNYNEQFF	TGCGCCAGCAGCCACCAGAATTACAATGAGCAGTTCTTC
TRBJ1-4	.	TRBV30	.	CAWSGWDTFSTNEKLFF	TGTGCCTGGAGTGGATGGGACACTTTTTCAACTAATGAAAAACTGTTTTTT
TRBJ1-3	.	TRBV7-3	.	CASSLTTPERTAILWISGNTIYF	TGTGCCAGCAGCTTAACGACGCCTGAGAGGACAGCCATTCTATGGATCTCTGGAAACACCATATATTTT